A single T cell receptor (beta chain) is shown here with its context. No antigen is known for it. The data stem from a study of cytomegalovirus exposure and HLA in healthy donors. Study-level points and caveats: Cytomegalovirus status was reportedly diagnosed by the classifier with high specificity and sensitivity.

Use of 60 Vbeta and 13 Jbeta primers characterized the PCR. Assay: immunoSEQ multiplex PCR; the TCRdb copy retains only in-frame clones and omits some. The data contain roughly 150,000 clones, nearly 80% of them seen just once; the ten biggest clones take up 0.55% to 0.8%. The TCR comes from a male donor in good health and CMV-seronegative. Input material: PBMCs.

The CDR3 sequence: CAISESRSYQETQYF. Written as DNA, the CDR3 is TGTGCCATCAGTGAGTCCCGGAGCTACCAAGAGACCCAGTACTTC. The chain has TRBV10-3 and TRBJ2-5; D call uncertain. V was pared by 0 bases and J by 0 bases, with 8 bases between. The CDR3 loop spans 15 amino acids. Germline lookup yields CDR1 ENHRY and CDR2 SYGVKD.